This TCR beta chain was sequenced during a study of blood T cell repertoires in COVID-19. Study-level background: PBMCs, B-cell-depleted T cells, or T cells provided the cDNA or gDNA that made up the material.

The table came from immunoSEQ multiplex PCR; TCRdb's copy has only in-frame clones and leaves some out. The table records over 200,000 clones, 70% to 90% of them present only once. With V trimmed by 4 bases and J by 3 bases, 6 bases remained unmatched. Germline-derived CDR1 and CDR2 are MNHEY and SMNVEV (reference sequence). This CDR3 has 14 residues. This TCR came from a man between 40 and 49 years old with acute or convalescent COVID-19. This chain joins TRBV27 and TRBJ2-7, with 7 bases lining up with TRBD1. Sequencing used peripheral blood. The CDR3 nucleotides read TGTGCCAGCAGTTACGGGACAGCACACTACGAGCAGTACTTC. Translation: CASSYGTAHYEQYF.